Below, 15 T cell receptor beta chains from the same sample are listed, as sequenced in a study of T cells after yellow fever vaccination (dated by TCRdb to about 2019). The treatment or condition label on this specimen signifies: live attenuated yellow fever vaccine strain. Library generation was performed with 5' RACE. Data came from an Illumina HiSeq 2500. TCRdb reprocessing: public reads trimmed at Q25 with fastp, clones called with MiXCR, in-frame beta chains kept. Every entry covers one CDR3 protein and lists the most common genes and DNA from its rows. This sample has almost 600,000 distinct CDR3 sequences in its table, and 13% of those were observed once. Over 12% of the sample belongs to the ten largest clones. Sample: PBMCs, taken on the day of the yellow fever booster vaccination. The origin of the receptors is a man aged 30 to 39 who received the YFV17D yellow fever vaccine.

Many counts were recorded for this clonotype. This chain connects TRBV6-5 to TRBJ2-7; D is possibly TRBD1 (6 bases). V lost 3 bases, J lost 5 bases, and 14 bases lay in between. The CDR3 contains 14 residues. Per germline, CDR1 MNHEY and CDR2 SVGAGI. The CDR3 is CASSYLGAADEQYF. CDR3 in DNA: TGTGCCAGCAGTTATTTGGGGGCGGCGGACGAGCAGTACTTC.

There are a few counts of this clonotype. V and J are TRBV28 and TRBJ1-2, with TRBD1 identical over 9 bases. J gave up 8 bases and V 6 bases, and 10 bases lay outside the gene matches. The CDR3 is 14 residues long. Germline lookup yields CDR1 MDHEN and CDR2 SYDVKM. In DNA form, the CDR3 reads TGTGCCAGCAGCCTAAAGGGACAGGGTAGCGGCTACACCTTC. It yields the protein CASSLKGQGSGYTF.

There are a few counts of this clonotype. This chain's CDR3 is CASSEAHGSTQYF. CDR3 in DNA: TGTGCCAGCAGTGAAGCGCACGGCAGCACGCAGTACTTC. The J gene is TRBJ2-7, the V gene TRBV2; D ambiguous. The CDR3 sequence is 13 residues long. The V end lost 0 bases, the J end lost 9 bases, and 12 bases lay between the germline ends. Germline-derived CDR1 and CDR2 are SNHLY and FYNNEI.

The rearrangement joins TRBV12-3 or TRBV12-4 to TRBJ2-1; perhaps D is TRBD1 or TRBD2 (5 bases each). This CDR3 is 11 amino acids long. V was shortened by 6 bases and J by 12 bases, with 12 bases between the two germline ends. CDR3 in amino acids: CASSLGVMQFF. CDR3 sequence (DNA): TGTGCCAGCAGCTTGGGGGTAATGCAGTTCTTC.

A few counts support this clonotype. The chain joins TRBV11-3 to TRBJ2-1; no clear D gene. The CDR3 runs 14 residues. Trimming cost V 0 bases and J 9 bases, with 12 bases left between them. CDR1 SGHNT and CDR2 YENEEA come from the germline V gene. CDR3 protein: CASSLDAGSGEQFF. CDR3 DNA: TGTGCCAGCAGCTTAGATGCCGGGTCGGGTGAGCAGTTCTTC.

This clonotype was seen at least ten times. CDR3 DNA sequence: TGTGCCAGCAGTTTATTTAGGGCGGGAGTCGGTCAGTTCTTC. Translated: CASSLFRAGVGQFF. The genes are TRBV12-3 or TRBV12-4 and TRBJ2-1, with 7 bases lining up with TRBD2. The CDR3 is 14 residues long. With V trimmed by 2 bases and J by 13 bases, 11 bases remained unmatched.

The gene calls are TRBV6-1 and TRBJ1-2; 8 nucleotides line up with TRBD1. Germline V gene data show CDR1 as MNHNS and CDR2 as SASEGT. This CDR3 comprises 13 residues. V lost 6 bases to trimming and J lost 8 bases; unmatched junction nucleotides: 8. CDR3 sequence: CASRLEDREGYTF. The CDR3 coding sequence is TGTGCCAGCAGGCTTGAGGACAGGGAAGGCTACACCTTC.

The chain couples TRBV20-1 to TRBJ2-5; D not certain. Germline V gene lookup returns CDR1 DFQATT and CDR2 SNEGSKA (reference sequence). Trimming removed 3 bases from V and 1 base from J, with 6 bases in between. This CDR3 spans 12 amino acids. CDR3 amino acids: CSASHIQETQYF. The CDR3 nucleotides read TGCAGTGCTAGCCACATCCAAGAGACCCAGTACTTC.

The chain combines TRBV3-1 with TRBJ2-2; D not resolved. Germline V gene data show CDR1 as LGHDT and CDR2 as YNNKEL (reference sequence). V lost 6 bases and J lost 5, with 19 bases in between. This CDR3 has 16 residues. CDR3 residues: CASRDSGATWTGELFF. CDR3 bases: TGTGCCAGCAGGGATTCCGGAGCCACATGGACCGGGGAGCTGTTTTTT.

The chain's CDR3 is CASSVAPIKETQYF. The CDR3 DNA sequence: TGTGCCAGCAGCGTTGCCCCTATAAAAGAGACCCAGTACTTC. The chain uses TRBV9 and TRBJ2-5; D gene unclear. V lost 2 bases and J 3 bases, leaving 11 bases between the germline ends. CDR1 is SGDLS, CDR2 YYNGEE, per germline. The CDR3 length is 14 residues.

In its sample, this clonotype was seen a few times. The chain links TRBV11-2 to TRBJ2-1; no clear D. Germline V lookup: CDR1 SGHAT, CDR2 FQNNGV. V shed 0 bases and J shed 8 bases, with 5 bases lying between them. The CDR3 contains 12 residues. CDR3 bases: TGTGCCAGCAGCTTAGATGAGGATGAGCAGTTCTTC. It specifies CASSLDEDEQFF.

The rearrangement joins TRBV6-1 to TRBJ1-1, with D possibly TRBD1 on 6 matching bases. V lost 7 bases, J lost 1 base, and 13 bases lay in between. This CDR3 spans 14 amino acids. The germline gives CDR1 MNHNS, CDR2 SASEGT. This chain's CDR3 is CASKGRTENTEAFF. In nucleotides, the CDR3 is TGTGCCAGCAAAGGAAGGACAGAGAACACTGAAGCTTTCTTT.

This clonotype occurred a few times. The chain employs TRBV27 and TRBJ2-2; D uncertain. V lost 6 bases, J lost 6 bases, and 11 bases lay in between. The CDR3 totals 13 residues. Germline V gives CDR1 MNHEY, CDR2 SMNVEV (reference sequence). DNA of the CDR3: TGTGCCAGCAGCTCTGGGGTCCCCGGGGAGCTGTTTTTT. Translating gives CASSSGVPGELFF.

The chain joins TRBV5-6 to TRBJ1-1, with 10 bases that match TRBD1. Germline V gene lookup returns CDR1 SGHDT and CDR2 YYEEEE. The CDR3 contains 19 residues. The J segment lost 2 bases and the V segment lost 2 bases, leaving 15 bases of the junction unmatched. CDR3 sequence reads: CASSFLKTGGAVENTEAFF. Written as DNA, the CDR3 is TGTGCCAGCAGCTTCCTAAAGACAGGGGGCGCGGTTGAAAACACTGAAGCTTTCTTT. Based on the CDR3 plus reference TRBV5-6 and TRBJ1-1, the full variable domain is DAGVTQSPTHLIKTRGQQVTLRCSPKSGHDTVSWYQQALGQGPQFIFQYYEEEERQRGNFPDRFSGHQFPNYSSELNVNALLLGDSALYLCASSFLKTGGAVENTEAFFGQGTRLTVV.

The genes are TRBV7-2 and TRBJ2-7; no clear D. The CDR3 is 15 amino acids. Germline V gene lookup returns CDR1 SGHTA and CDR2 FQGNSA. V lost 1 base, J lost 0 bases, and 10 bases lay in between. CDR3: CASSLDRQLSYEQYF. CDR3 nucleotides: TGTGCCAGCAGCTTAGATAGGCAACTCTCCTACGAGCAGTACTTC.